Presented here are 14 T cell receptor beta chains from one specimen sequenced in a study of blood T cells in healthy people across ages. Then a second PCR, running about 7 to 11 cycles, was carried out with a sample-barcoded 5' primer and a J-beta primer mix. TCRdb ran MiXCR on the 5' RACE reads and lists one entry per CDR3 protein. The sample consists of about 1.6 million distinct CDR3 sequences, 34% of them appearing once. The sequenced material came from blood. The receptor source for this set is a woman aged 30 to 39 in good health.

The gene calls are TRBV5-5 and TRBJ1-4, with 7 bases matching TRBD1. The CDR3 totals 15 residues. Germline trimming cut 4 bases from V and 7 bases from J; bases unmatched to any gene: 10. From germline, CDR1 is SGHKS and CDR2 YYEKEE (reference sequence). The CDR3 region is CASSPSGTEGEKLFF. The CDR3 DNA follows: TGTGCCAGCAGCCCCTCAGGGACAGAGGGTGAAAAACTGTTTTTT.

The rearrangement links TRBV3-1 to TRBJ2-7, with TRBD2 matching over 12 bases. CDR3 size: 18 residues. Per germline, CDR1 LGHDT and CDR2 YNNKEL (reference sequence). Trimming removed 2 bases from V and 1 base from J; junction bases left unmatched: 9. In DNA, the CDR3 is TGTGCCAGCAGCCAACAAGCCCGACTAGCGGGAGTTTCCTACGAGCAGTACTTC. It yields the protein CASSQQARLAGVSYEQYF.

This clonotype was counted only a few times. The chain combines TRBV10-3 with TRBJ1-2; 10 bases fit TRBD1. CDR3 size: 15 residues. Trimming at V came to 2 bases and at J to 2 bases, leaving 2 bases not matched to a gene. Germline CDR1 ENHRY, CDR2 SYGVKD. The CDR3 DNA sequence: TGTGCCATCAGTGAGGGGGGACAGGGGAACTATGGCTACACCTTC. Protein: CAISEGGQGNYGYTF.

Of note for this clonotype: At one boundary the junction diverges from the germline segment, which might be a read error. The rearrangement joins TRBV10-3 to TRBJ2-1; D gene unclear. This CDR3 has 16 residues. Germline CDR1 ENHRY, CDR2 SYGVKD. This CDR3 reads CAISAPGQDLNKEQFF. In DNA form, the CDR3 reads TGTGCCATCAGTGCTCCCGGCCAGGACCTAAACAAAGAGCAGTTCTTC.

V and J are TRBV6-6 and TRBJ2-7, with 10 bases fitting TRBD2. Unmatched junction bases numbered 11, after V lost 3 bases and J lost 3 bases. The germline V gene has CDR1 MNHNY and CDR2 SVGAGI (reference sequence). The CDR3 has 17 amino acids. The CDR3 protein is CASSYSHRTSGDYEQYF. The CDR3 nucleotides are TGTGCCAGCAGTTATTCCCACCGGACTAGCGGTGACTACGAGCAGTACTTC.

Turning to this clonotype: A much larger clonotype is one base distant, so this may be a read error. The rearrangement uses TRBV27 and TRBJ2-5; 11 bases line up with TRBD2. The J call may be faulty, since TRBJ2-7 better matches the DNA end. CDR1 MNHEY and CDR2 SMNVEV come from the germline V gene (reference sequence). The CDR3 runs 15 residues. This CDR3 is CACSSLAGVGYEQYF. The CDR3 region has the DNA TGTGCCTGCAGTTCACTAGCGGGAGTTGGATACGAGCAGTACTTC.

The chain is built from TRBV5-5 and TRBJ2-7; possibly TRBD2 for D (6 bases). This CDR3 is 14 amino acids long. Trimming shortened V by 0 bases and J by 5 bases, and 12 bases separated the two germline ends. The germline gives CDR1 SGHKS, CDR2 YYEKEE (reference sequence). The CDR3 coding sequence is TGTGCCAGCAGCTTGGGGAGGGGACCCAACGAGCAGTACTTC. It translates to CASSLGRGPNEQYF.

This rearrangement joins TRBV5-5 to TRBJ2-5, with D perhaps matching TRBD2 (6 bases). CDR3 length: 15 amino acids. Looked up from germline, CDR1 is SGHKS and CDR2 is YYEKEE (reference sequence). V shed 2 bases and J shed 2 bases, with 13 bases lying between them. The CDR3 region has the DNA TGTGCCAGCAGCTTCCGGGACTCAAGGCAAGAGACCCAGTACTTC. Amino acid sequence: CASSFRDSRQETQYF.

This clonotype was picked up a small number of times. The V and J genes are TRBV9 and TRBJ2-1, with D tentatively TRBD1 (5 bases). CDR1 and CDR2 (germline): SGDLS, YYNGEE. Trimming took off 2 bases at V and 4 bases at J, with 13 bases between the two ends. This CDR3 comprises 15 residues. Here the CDR3 reads CASSVVGQGYNEQFF. The CDR3 bases are TGTGCCAGCAGCGTTGTGGGGCAGGGATACAATGAGCAGTTCTTC.

The CDR3 loop reads CASSDRKNSPLHF. The DNA for the CDR3 is TGTGCCAGCAGCGACAGGAAAAATTCACCCCTCCACTTT. The gene calls are TRBV7-8 and TRBJ1-6, with D perhaps matching TRBD1 (6 bases). CDR1 is SGHVS and CDR2 is FQNEAQ in the germline V gene. The V end was cut by 5 bases, the J end by 7 bases, with 9 bases between. The CDR3 contains 13 residues.

This chain uses TRBV4-1 with TRBJ2-1; 7 nucleotides line up with TRBD2. This CDR3 is built from 18 residues. Germline V gene data show CDR1 as MGHRA and CDR2 as YSYEKL. The V and J ends lost 0 bases and 9 bases, in that order; junction bases with no gene match: 17. The chain's CDR3 is CASSQEKRSGNPGVEQFF. The DNA of the CDR3 is TGCGCCAGCAGCCAAGAGAAAAGGAGCGGGAACCCAGGAGTTGAGCAGTTCTTC.

The chain employs TRBV27 and TRBJ1-1; 9 bases match TRBD1. Losses at the gene ends were 6 bases for V and 7 bases for J; bases not matched to a gene: 3. Germline values: CDR1 MNHEY, CDR2 SMNVEV (reference sequence). The length of the CDR3 is 12 residues. CDR3 loop: CASRGQGLEAFF. CDR3 bases: TGTGCCAGCAGGGGACAGGGCCTTGAAGCTTTCTTT.

This clonotype was picked up a small number of times. The chain recombines TRBV20-1 with TRBJ1-5; D remains ambiguous. V was cut by 4 bases and J by 4 bases, with 20 bases left in between. The CDR3 sequence is 16 residues long. Per the germline V gene, CDR1 is DFQATT and CDR2 is SNEGSKA (reference sequence). DNA for the CDR3: TGCAGTGCTACCCAGGAGTCGGGATTAGGTAATCAGCCCCAGCATTTT. This encodes CSATQESGLGNQPQHF.

The chain employs TRBV12-3 or TRBV12-4 and TRBJ2-1; D is unclear. The CDR3 contains 13 residues. V was clipped by 5 bases and J by 5 bases, with 10 bases between them. Here the CDR3 reads CASSGREHNEQFF. CDR3 nucleotide sequence: TGTGCCAGCAGTGGACGCGAACACAATGAGCAGTTCTTC.